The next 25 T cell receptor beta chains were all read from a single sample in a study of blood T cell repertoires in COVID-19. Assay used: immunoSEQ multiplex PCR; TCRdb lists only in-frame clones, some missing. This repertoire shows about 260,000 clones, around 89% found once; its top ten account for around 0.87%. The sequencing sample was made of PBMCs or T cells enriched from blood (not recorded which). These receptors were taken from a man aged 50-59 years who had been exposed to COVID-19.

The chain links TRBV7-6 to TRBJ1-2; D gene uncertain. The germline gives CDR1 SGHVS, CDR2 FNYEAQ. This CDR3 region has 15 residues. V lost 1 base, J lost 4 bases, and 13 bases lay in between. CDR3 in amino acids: CASSLGPVSGYGYTF. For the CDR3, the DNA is TGTGCCAGCAGCTTAGGGCCCGTCAGCGGCTATGGCTACACCTTC. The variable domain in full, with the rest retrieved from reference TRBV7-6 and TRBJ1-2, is GAGVSQSPRYKVTKRGQDVALRCDPISGHVSLYWYRQALGQGPEFLTYFNYEAQQDKSGLPNDRFSAERPEGSISTLTIQRTEQRDSAMYRCASSLGPVSGYGYTFGSGTRLTVV.

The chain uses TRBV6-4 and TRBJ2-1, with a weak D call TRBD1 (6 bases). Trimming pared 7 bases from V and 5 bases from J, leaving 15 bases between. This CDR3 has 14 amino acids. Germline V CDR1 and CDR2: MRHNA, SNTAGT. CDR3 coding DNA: TGTGCCAGCATAACGACAGGAAAGGACAATGAGCAGTTCTTC. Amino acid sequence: CASITTGKDNEQFF.

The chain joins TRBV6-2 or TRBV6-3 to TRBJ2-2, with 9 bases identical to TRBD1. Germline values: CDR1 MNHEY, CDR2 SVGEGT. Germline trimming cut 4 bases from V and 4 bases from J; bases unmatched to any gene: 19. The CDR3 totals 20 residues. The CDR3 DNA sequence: TGTGCCAGCAGTTCACAGGGGGCAGCATTGTGGGGAAGGGGCACCGGGGAGCTGTTTTTT. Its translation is CASSSQGAALWGRGTGELFF.

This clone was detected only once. The DNA of the CDR3 is TGTGCCAGCAGCTTAAACAGTTACAATGAGCAGTTCTTC. Amino acids: CASSLNSYNEQFF. This chain connects TRBV7-3 to TRBJ2-1; D ambiguous. This CDR3 is built from 13 residues. Germline V lookup: CDR1 SGHTA, CDR2 FQGTGA. The V gene lost 1 base and the J gene lost 4 bases, with 5 bases spanning the gap. Drawing the rest from reference TRBV7-3 and TRBJ2-1, the complete variable domain is GAGVSQTPSNKVTEKGKYVELRCDPISGHTALYWYRQSLGQGPEFLIYFQGTGAADDSGLPNDRFFAVRPEGSVSTLKIQRTERGDSAVYLCASSLNSYNEQFFGPGTRLTVL.

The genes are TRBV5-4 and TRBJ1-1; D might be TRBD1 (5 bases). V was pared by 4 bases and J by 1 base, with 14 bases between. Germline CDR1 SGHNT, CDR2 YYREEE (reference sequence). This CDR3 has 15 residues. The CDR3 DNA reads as TGTGCCAGCAGCGGGGGGTTAGAGAAGAACACTGAAGCTTTCTTT. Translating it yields CASSGGLEKNTEAFF.

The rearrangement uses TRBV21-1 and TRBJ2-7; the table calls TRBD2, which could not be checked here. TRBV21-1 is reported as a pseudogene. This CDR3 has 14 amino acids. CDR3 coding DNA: TGTGCCAGCAGCAAGTTACTAGCGGACTACGAGCAGTACGTC. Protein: CASSKLLADYEQYV.

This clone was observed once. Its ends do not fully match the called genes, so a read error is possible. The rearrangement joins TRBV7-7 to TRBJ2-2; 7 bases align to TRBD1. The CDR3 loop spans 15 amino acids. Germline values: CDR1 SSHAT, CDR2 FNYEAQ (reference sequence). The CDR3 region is CASSFGTENTGELFF. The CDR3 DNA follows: TGTGCTAGCAGTTTCGGGACAGAGAACACCGGGGAGCTGTTTTTT.

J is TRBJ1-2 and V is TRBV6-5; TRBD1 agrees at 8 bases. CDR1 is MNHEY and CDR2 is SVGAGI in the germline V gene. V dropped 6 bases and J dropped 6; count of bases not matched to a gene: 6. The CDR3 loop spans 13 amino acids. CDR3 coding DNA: TGTGCCAGCAGCCACGGGACAGGCCATGGCTACACCTTC. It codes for CASSHGTGHGYTF.

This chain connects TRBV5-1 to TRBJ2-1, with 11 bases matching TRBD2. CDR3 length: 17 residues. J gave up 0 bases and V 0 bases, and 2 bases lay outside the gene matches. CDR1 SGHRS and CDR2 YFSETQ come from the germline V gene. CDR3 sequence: CASSLGLAGTSYNEQFF. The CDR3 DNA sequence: TGCGCCAGCAGCTTGGGACTAGCGGGGACCTCCTACAATGAGCAGTTCTTC.

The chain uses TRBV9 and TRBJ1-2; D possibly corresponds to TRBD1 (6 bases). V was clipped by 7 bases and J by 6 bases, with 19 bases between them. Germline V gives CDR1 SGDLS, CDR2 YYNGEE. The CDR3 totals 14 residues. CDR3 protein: CASGTGPDSDGYTF. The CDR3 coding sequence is TGTGCCAGCGGCACAGGGCCAGATTCGGATGGCTACACCTTC. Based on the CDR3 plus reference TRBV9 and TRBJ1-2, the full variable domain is DSGVTQTPKHLITATGQRVTLRCSPRSGDLSVYWYQQSLDQGLQFLIQYYNGEERAKGNILERFSAQQFPDLHSELNLSSLELGDSALYFCASGTGPDSDGYTFGSGTRLTVV.

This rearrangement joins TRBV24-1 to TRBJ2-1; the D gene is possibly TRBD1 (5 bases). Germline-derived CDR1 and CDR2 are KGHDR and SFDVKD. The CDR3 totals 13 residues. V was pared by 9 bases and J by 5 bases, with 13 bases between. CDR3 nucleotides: TGTGCCACCGGACACCTTACTAACAATGAGCAGTTCTTC. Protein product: CATGHLTNNEQFF.

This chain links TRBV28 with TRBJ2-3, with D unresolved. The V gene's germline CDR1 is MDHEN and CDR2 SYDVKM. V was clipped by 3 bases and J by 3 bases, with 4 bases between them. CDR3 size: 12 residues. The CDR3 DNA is TGTGCCAGCAGTTTCCGGACAGATACGCAGTATTTT. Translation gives CASSFRTDTQYF.

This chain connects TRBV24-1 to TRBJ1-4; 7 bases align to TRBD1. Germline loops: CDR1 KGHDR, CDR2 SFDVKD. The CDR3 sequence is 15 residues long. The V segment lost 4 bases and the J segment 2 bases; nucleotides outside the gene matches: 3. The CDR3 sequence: CATSESGQTNEKLFF. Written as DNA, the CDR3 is TGTGCCACCAGTGAATCGGGACAGACTAATGAAAAACTGTTTTTT.

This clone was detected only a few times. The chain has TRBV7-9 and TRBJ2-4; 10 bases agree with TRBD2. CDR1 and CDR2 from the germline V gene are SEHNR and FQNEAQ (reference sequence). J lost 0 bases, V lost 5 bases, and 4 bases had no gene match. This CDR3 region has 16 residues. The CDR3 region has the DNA TGTGCCAGCAGCCGGACTAGCGGTCTAGCCAAAAACATTCAGTACTTC. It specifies CASSRTSGLAKNIQYF. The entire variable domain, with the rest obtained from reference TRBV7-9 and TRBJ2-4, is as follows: DTGVSQNPRHKITKRGQNVTFRCDPISEHNRLYWYRQTLGQGPEFLTYFQNEAQLEKSRLLSDRFSAERPKGSFSTLEIQRTEQGDSAMYLCASSRTSGLAKNIQYFGAGTRLSVL.

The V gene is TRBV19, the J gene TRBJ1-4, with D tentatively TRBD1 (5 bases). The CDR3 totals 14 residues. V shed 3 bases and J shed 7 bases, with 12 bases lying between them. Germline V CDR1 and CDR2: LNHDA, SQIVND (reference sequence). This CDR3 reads CASSMVQGGEKLFF. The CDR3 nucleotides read TGTGCCAGTAGTATGGTGCAGGGAGGTGAAAAACTGTTTTTT.

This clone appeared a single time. CDR3 in amino acids: CSVGGTSGTDNYGYTF. The CDR3 coding sequence is TGCAGCGTTGGCGGGACTTCCGGGACAGATAACTATGGCTACACCTTC. The chain combines TRBV29-1 with TRBJ1-2, with TRBD1 matching over 7 bases. CDR1 and CDR2 (germline): SQVTM, ANQGSEA. V shed 4 bases, J shed 1 base, and the junction held 12 bases outside the gene matches. The CDR3 runs to 16 residues.

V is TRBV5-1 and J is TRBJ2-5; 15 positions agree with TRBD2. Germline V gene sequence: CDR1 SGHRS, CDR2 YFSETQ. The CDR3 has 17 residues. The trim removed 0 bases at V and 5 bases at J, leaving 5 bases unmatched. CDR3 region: CASSLGGLAGGPETQYF. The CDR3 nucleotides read TGCGCCAGCAGCTTGGGCGGACTAGCGGGGGGGCCTGAGACCCAGTACTTC. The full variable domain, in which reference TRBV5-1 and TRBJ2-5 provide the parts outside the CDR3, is KAGVTQTPRYLIKTRGQQVTLSCSPISGHRSVSWYQQTPGQGLQFLFEYFSETQRNKGNFPGRFSGRQFSNSRSEMNVSTLELGDSALYLCASSLGGLAGGPETQYFGPGTRLLVL.

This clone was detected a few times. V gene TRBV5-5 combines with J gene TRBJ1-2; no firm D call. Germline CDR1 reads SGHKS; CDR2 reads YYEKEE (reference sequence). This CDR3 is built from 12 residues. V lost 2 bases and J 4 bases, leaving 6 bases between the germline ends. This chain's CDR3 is CASSFPGYGYTF. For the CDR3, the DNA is TGTGCCAGCAGCTTCCCCGGCTATGGCTACACCTTC.

This CDR3 reads CASSYRTSGNYNEQFF. Written as DNA, the CDR3 is TGTGCCAGCTCCTACCGGACTAGCGGGAACTACAATGAGCAGTTCTTC. The chain is built from TRBV18 and TRBJ2-1; TRBD2 aligns across 12 bases. Germline CDR1 is KGHSH and CDR2 is LQKENI. V lost 6 bases, J lost 3 bases, and 6 bases stayed unmatched. This CDR3 has 16 residues.

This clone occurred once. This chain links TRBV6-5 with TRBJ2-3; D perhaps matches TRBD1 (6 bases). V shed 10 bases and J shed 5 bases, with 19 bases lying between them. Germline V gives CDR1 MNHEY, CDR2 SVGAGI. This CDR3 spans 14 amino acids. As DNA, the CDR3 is TGTGCCACACATCAGGGGAGTTGGGGAGATACGCAGTATTTT. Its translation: CATHQGSWGDTQYF.

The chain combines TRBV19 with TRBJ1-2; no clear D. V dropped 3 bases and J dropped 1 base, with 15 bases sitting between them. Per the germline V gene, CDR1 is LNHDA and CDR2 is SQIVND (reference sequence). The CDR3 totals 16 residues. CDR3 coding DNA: TGTGCCAGTAGTATGGGCAGATTTGCTATTAACTATGGCTACACCTTC. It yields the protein CASSMGRFAINYGYTF.

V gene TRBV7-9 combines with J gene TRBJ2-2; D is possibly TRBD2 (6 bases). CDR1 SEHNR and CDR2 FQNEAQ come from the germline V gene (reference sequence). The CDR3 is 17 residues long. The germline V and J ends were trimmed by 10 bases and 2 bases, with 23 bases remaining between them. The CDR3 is CAILAWGRLDNTGELFF. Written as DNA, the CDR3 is TGTGCCATCTTAGCTTGGGGCAGACTAGACAACACCGGGGAGCTGTTTTTT. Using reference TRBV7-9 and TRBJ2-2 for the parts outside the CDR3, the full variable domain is DTGVSQNPRHKITKRGQNVTFRCDPISEHNRLYWYRQTLGQGPEFLTYFQNEAQLEKSRLLSDRFSAERPKGSFSTLEIQRTEQGDSAMYLCAILAWGRLDNTGELFFGEGSRLTVL.

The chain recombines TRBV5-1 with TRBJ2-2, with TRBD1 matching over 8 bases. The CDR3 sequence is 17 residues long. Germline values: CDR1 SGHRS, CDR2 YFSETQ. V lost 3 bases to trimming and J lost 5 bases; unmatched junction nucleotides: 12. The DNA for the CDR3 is TGCGCCAGCAGCTATAAATTGACAGGGGAAGGGACCGGGGAGCTGTTTTTT. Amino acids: CASSYKLTGEGTGELFF.

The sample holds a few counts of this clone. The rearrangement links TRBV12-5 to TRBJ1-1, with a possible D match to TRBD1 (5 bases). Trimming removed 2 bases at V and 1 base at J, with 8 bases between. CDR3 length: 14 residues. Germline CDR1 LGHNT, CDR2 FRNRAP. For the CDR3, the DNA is TGTGCTAGTGGTTTGAAGGGGAAGAACACTGAAGCTTTCTTT. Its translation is CASGLKGKNTEAFF.

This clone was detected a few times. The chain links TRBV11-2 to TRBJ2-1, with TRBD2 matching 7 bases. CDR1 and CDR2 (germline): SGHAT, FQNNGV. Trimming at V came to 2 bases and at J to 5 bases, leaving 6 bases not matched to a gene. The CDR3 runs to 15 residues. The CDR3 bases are TGTGCCAGCAGCTTACAACGGGAGGTACACAATGAGCAGTTCTTC. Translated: CASSLQREVHNEQFF. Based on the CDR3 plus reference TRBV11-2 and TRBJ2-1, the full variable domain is EAGVAQSPRYKIIEKRQSVAFWCNPISGHATLYWYQQILGQGPKLLIQFQNNGVVDDSQLPKDRFSAERLKGVDSTLKIQPAKLEDSAVYLCASSLQREVHNEQFFGPGTRLTVL.